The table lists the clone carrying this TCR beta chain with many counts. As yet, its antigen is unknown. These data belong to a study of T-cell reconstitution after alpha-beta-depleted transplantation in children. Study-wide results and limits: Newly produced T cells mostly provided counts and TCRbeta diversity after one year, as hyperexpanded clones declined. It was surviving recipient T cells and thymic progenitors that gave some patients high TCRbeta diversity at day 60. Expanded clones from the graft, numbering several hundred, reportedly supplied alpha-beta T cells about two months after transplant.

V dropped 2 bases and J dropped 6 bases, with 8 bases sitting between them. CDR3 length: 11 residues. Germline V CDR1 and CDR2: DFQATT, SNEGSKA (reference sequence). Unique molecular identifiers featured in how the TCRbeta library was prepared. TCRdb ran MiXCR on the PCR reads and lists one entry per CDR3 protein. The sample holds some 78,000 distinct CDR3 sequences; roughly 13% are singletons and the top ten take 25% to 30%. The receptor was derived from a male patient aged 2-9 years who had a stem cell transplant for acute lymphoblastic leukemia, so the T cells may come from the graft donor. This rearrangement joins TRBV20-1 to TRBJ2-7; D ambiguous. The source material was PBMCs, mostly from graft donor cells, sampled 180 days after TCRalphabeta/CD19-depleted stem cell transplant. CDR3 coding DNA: TGCAGTGCTAGACTGTTCGGCGAGCAGTACTTC. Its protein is CSARLFGEQYF.